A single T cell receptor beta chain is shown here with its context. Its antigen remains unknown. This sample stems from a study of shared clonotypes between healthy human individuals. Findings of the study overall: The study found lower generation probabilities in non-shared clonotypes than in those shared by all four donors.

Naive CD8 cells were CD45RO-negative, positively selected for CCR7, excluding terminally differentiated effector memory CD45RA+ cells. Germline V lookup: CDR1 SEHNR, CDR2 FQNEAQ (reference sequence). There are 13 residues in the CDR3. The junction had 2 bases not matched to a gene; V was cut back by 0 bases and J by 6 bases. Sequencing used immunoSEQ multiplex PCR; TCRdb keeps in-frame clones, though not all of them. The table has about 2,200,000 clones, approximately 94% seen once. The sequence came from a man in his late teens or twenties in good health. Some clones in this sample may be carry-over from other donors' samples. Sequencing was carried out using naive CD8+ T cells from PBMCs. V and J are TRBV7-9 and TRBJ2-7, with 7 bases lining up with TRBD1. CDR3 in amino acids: CASSLAPGGEQYF. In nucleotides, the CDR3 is TGTGCCAGCAGCTTAGCCCCAGGGGGCGAGCAGTACTTC.